The clone carrying this TCR beta chain was counted a few times. Its antigen is not known. The CDR3 length is 15 residues. Looked up from germline, CDR1 is SEHNR and CDR2 is FQNEAQ (reference sequence). The V and J ends lost 5 bases and 0 bases respectively, with 10 bases between them. This record belongs to a study of identical twins. TCRdb passed the 5' RACE reads through MiXCR, listing each CDR3 protein once. The sample contains more than 250,000 distinct CDR3 sequences, 6.5% to 9.5% of which appear only once. Study results and limitations: Twin pairs had excess sharing that was weaker in beta out-of-frame sequences. Reduced insertions were recorded for abundant cord blood beta clonotypes, with no such pattern in memory repertoires. Among out-of-frame alpha sequences shared by twins, low generation probability occurred in excess.

This sample also appeared in a second study, on yellow fever vaccine responses in identical twins. That report adds: As reported, the vaccine T cell response of twins seemed partly convergent and partly personalized.

The chain has TRBV7-9 and TRBJ2-2; a weak D match, TRBD2 (5 bases). The specimen was memory (CD45RO+) T cells sorted from blood. This clonotype was sampled from a woman younger than 30 in good health. DNA for the CDR3: TGTGCCAGCAGCCCCGTCGGGGCGAACACCGGGGAGCTGTTTTTT. It specifies CASSPVGANTGELFF.